The entry that follows covers one T cell receptor beta chain sequence. Sequencing used immunoSEQ multiplex PCR; TCRdb keeps in-frame clones, though not all of them. This repertoire shows about 120,000 clones, more than 75% found once; its top ten account for approximately 4%. The data stem from a study of blood T cell repertoires in COVID-19. Turning to the study itself: The samples span acute and convalescent COVID-19 from the United States, Italy and Spain. T cells, B-cell-depleted T cells, or PBMCs provided the cDNA or gDNA that served as material.

CDR1 SEHNR and CDR2 FQNEAQ come from the germline V gene (reference sequence). This CDR3 comprises 16 residues. The V end lost 4 bases, the J end lost 0 bases, and 10 bases lay between the germline ends. This TCR came from a middle-aged man with acute or convalescent COVID-19. The sequenced sample consisted of peripheral blood. V gene TRBV7-9 combines with J gene TRBJ2-6; D possibly corresponds to TRBD1 (5 bases). CDR3: CASSSDIRSGANVLTF. The CDR3 DNA reads TGTGCCAGCAGCTCGGACATTCGCTCTGGGGCCAACGTCCTGACTTTC.